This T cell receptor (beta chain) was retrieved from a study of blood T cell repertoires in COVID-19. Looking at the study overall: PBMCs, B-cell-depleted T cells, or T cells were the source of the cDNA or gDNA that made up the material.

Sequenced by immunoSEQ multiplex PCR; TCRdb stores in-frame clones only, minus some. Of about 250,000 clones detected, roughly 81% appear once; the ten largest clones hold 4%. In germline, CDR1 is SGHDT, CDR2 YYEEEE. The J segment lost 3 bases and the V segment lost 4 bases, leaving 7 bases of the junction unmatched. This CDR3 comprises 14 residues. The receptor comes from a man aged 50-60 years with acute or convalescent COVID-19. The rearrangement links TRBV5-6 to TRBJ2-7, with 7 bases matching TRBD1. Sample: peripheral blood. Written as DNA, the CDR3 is TGTGCCAGCAGCGGGAAGGGACAGCACTACGAGCAGTACTTC. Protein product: CASSGKGQHYEQYF.